A single sample is the source of the 20 T cell receptor beta chains below, sequenced in a study of blood T cell repertoires in COVID-19. Here immunoSEQ multiplex PCR was the method, and the copy in TCRdb shows in-frame clones only, minus some. In the table there are 150,000 to 200,000 clones, roughly 86% of which are singletons. Sequenced input: peripheral blood. These receptors all stem from a man younger than 35 with acute or convalescent COVID-19.

The rearrangement links TRBV30 to TRBJ2-1; D is perhaps TRBD2 (6 bases). This CDR3 is built from 12 residues. V lost 7 bases to trimming and J lost 9 bases, with 16 bases between them. Germline V gene data show CDR1 as GTSNPN and CDR2 as SVGIG (reference sequence). CDR3 DNA: TGTGCCTTCCGTCCATCCGGGGGTGAGCAGTTCTTC. Its protein product is CAFRPSGGEQFF. The full variable domain, rest sourced from reference TRBV30 and TRBJ2-1, is SQTIHQWPATLVQPVGSPLSLECTVEGTSNPNLYWYRQAAGRGLQLLFYSVGIGQISSEVPQNLSASRPQDRQFILSSKKLLLSDSGFYLCAFRPSGGEQFFGPGTRLTVL.

The chain joins TRBV30 to TRBJ1-5; 8 bases agree with TRBD1. This CDR3 comprises 15 residues. With V trimmed by 3 bases and J by 2 bases, 6 bases remained unmatched. Germline CDR1 GTSNPN, CDR2 SVGIG (reference sequence). The CDR3: CAWRDRATGNQPQHF. DNA for the CDR3: TGTGCCTGGAGGGACAGGGCGACGGGCAATCAGCCCCAGCATTTT.

The J gene is TRBJ1-4, the V gene TRBV5-5; D might be TRBD1 (5 bases). V lost 2 bases and J lost 4, with 6 bases in between. The CDR3 is 13 amino acids. Germline loops: CDR1 SGHKS, CDR2 YYEKEE (reference sequence). The CDR3 DNA reads TGTGCCAGCAGCTTAGGGGTTAATGAAAAACTGTTTTTT. Translating gives CASSLGVNEKLFF. Looking up the rest from reference TRBV5-5 and TRBJ1-4 gives the full variable domain: DAGVTQSPTHLIKTRGQQVTLRCSPISGHKSVSWYQQVLGQGPQFIFQYYEKEERGRGNFPDRFSARQFPNYSSELNVNALLLGDSALYLCASSLGVNEKLFFGSGTQLSVL.

CDR3 DNA: TGTGCCAGCAGTCCCAACGGTGCTTTGGACACTGAAGCTTTCTTT. This encodes CASSPNGALDTEAFF. The gene calls are TRBV6-5 and TRBJ1-1; D remains unclear. Germline values: CDR1 MNHEY, CDR2 SVGAGI. The V gene lost 5 bases and the J gene lost 3 bases, with 16 bases spanning the gap. The CDR3 length is 15 residues.

V is TRBV3-1 (or the pseudogene TRBV3-2) and J is TRBJ2-7, with TRBD2 identical over 9 bases. The CDR3 has 16 residues. Germline trimming cut 3 bases from V and 3 bases from J; bases unmatched to any gene: 9. From germline, CDR1 is LGHDT and CDR2 YNNKEL (reference sequence). The CDR3 nucleotides read TGTGCCAGCAGCCACCGACGACTAGCGGACTACTACGAGCAGTACTTC. Protein sequence: CASSHRRLADYYEQYF.

The rearrangement uses TRBV3-1 (or the pseudogene TRBV3-2) and TRBJ1-2; D gene ambiguous. The CDR3 loop spans 12 amino acids. Trimming removed 4 bases at V and 7 bases at J, with 10 bases between. The germline V gene encodes CDR1 LGHDT and CDR2 YNNKEL (reference sequence). The DNA of the CDR3 is TGTGCCAGCAGCCCCGGGTTAAGTGGCTACACCTTC. As protein: CASSPGLSGYTF.

This chain connects TRBV7-3 to TRBJ2-2, with TRBD2 matching 7 bases. The V and J ends lost 5 bases and 0 bases, in that order; junction bases with no gene match: 3. Germline V gene lookup returns CDR1 SGHTA and CDR2 FQGTGA. The CDR3 totals 15 residues. This CDR3 reads CASSLGTTNTGELFF. The CDR3 coding sequence is TGTGCCAGCAGCCTCGGGACTACGAACACCGGGGAGCTGTTTTTT.

The rearrangement joins TRBV27 to TRBJ1-4; the D gene is possibly TRBD1 (5 bases). The CDR3 length is 15 residues. The ends were cut back, 6 bases at V and 5 bases at J, with 16 bases in the middle. The germline V gene encodes CDR1 MNHEY and CDR2 SMNVEV (reference sequence). CDR3 amino acids: CASSPRGGKNEKLFF. In DNA form, the CDR3 reads TGTGCCAGCAGCCCCCGGGGGGGGAAGAATGAAAAACTGTTTTTT.

This clone is a singleton in its sample. The V and J genes are TRBV11-3 and TRBJ2-1, with 12 positions matching TRBD2. Trimming took 5 bases from V and 6 from J; bases not matched to a gene: 2. The CDR3 consists of 14 residues. Germline V gives CDR1 SGHNT, CDR2 YENEEA. The CDR3 nucleotides read TGTGCCAGCAGCGGACTAGCGGGGCCCAATGAGCAGTTCTTC. The encoded protein is CASSGLAGPNEQFF.

This clone has a single count. The chain links TRBV19 to TRBJ1-5, with 12 bases that match TRBD1. Germline V gives CDR1 LNHDA, CDR2 SQIVND (reference sequence). The CDR3 is 15 amino acids. Unmatched junction bases numbered 0, after V lost 6 bases and J lost 0 bases. CDR3 sequence reads: CASRGQGASNQPQHF. CDR3 coding DNA: TGTGCCAGTAGGGGACAGGGGGCTAGCAATCAGCCCCAGCATTTT.

The genes are TRBV5-1 and TRBJ1-1; maybe TRBD1 (5 bases). V was pared by 4 bases and J by 3 bases, with 13 bases between. The CDR3 runs to 14 residues. Germline CDR1 is SGHRS and CDR2 is YFSETQ. The DNA of the CDR3 is TGCGCCAGCAGCCGGACATCCGATGACACTGAAGCTTTCTTT. The encoded protein is CASSRTSDDTEAFF.

This sequence joins TRBV12-3 or TRBV12-4 and TRBJ1-2; 7 bases match TRBD1. This CDR3 is 13 amino acids long. The V segment lost 6 bases and the J segment 7 bases; nucleotides outside the gene matches: 8. CDR3 DNA: TGTGCCAGCAGCCTCGCAGGGGGTAGTGGCTACACCTTC. This translates into CASSLAGGSGYTF.

This chain's CDR3 is CASSPGQLSTDTQYF. CDR3 DNA: TGTGCCAGCTCACCGGGACAGCTAAGCACAGATACGCAGTATTTT. This chain joins TRBV18 and TRBJ2-3; 7 positions match TRBD1. The CDR3 loop spans 15 amino acids. Trimming cost V 3 bases and J 0 bases; bases outside gene matches: 3. The V gene's germline CDR1 is KGHSH and CDR2 LQKENI.

The chain has TRBV3-1 (or the pseudogene TRBV3-2) and TRBJ2-1; 9 bases are shared with TRBD2. The ends lost 1 base at V and 8 bases at J; junction bases unmatched: 9. This CDR3 comprises 16 residues. Germline lookup yields CDR1 LGHDT and CDR2 YNNKEL (reference sequence). The CDR3 nucleotides are TGTGCCAGCAGCCAAGTCGGTAGCGGGGGTTTTCATGAGCAGTTCTTC. Translated, it gives CASSQVGSGGFHEQFF.

This clone was seen just once. V gene TRBV12-3 or TRBV12-4 combines with J gene TRBJ2-1, with D possibly matching TRBD2 (5 bases). Trimming left V 8 bases short and J 4 bases short, with 6 bases between. The CDR3 sequence is 11 residues long. CDR3 bases: TGTGCCAGCGGACTGTACAATGAGCAGTTCTTC. Protein sequence: CASGLYNEQFF.

This rearrangement joins TRBV4-1 to TRBJ1-3; D is perhaps TRBD1 (5 bases). Trimming shortened V by 3 bases and J by 4 bases, and 10 bases separated the two germline ends. Per the germline V gene, CDR1 is MGHRA and CDR2 is YSYEKL. The CDR3 extends over 14 amino acids. The CDR3, as DNA: TGCGCCAGCAGCCAGCAGGGAAGAGGAAACACCATATATTTT. Translating gives CASSQQGRGNTIYF.

The CDR3 DNA reads as TGTGCCAGCAGCAAAGATGGGACACAGAACTATGGCTACACCTTC. This sequence encodes CASSKDGTQNYGYTF. The chain combines TRBV21-1 with TRBJ1-2; TRBD1 reflects the table's D call only, with no check against the DNA. TRBV21-1 is given as a pseudogene. The CDR3 extends over 15 amino acids.

This chain connects TRBV15 to TRBJ1-4; 9 bases are shared with TRBD1. This CDR3 contains 16 residues. V was clipped by 0 bases and J by 5 bases; unmatched bases: 4. Germline V gene lookup returns CDR1 LNHNV and CDR2 YYDKDF (reference sequence). The CDR3, as DNA: TGTGCCACCAGCAGAGACCGGGGGACAGGGAATGAAAAACTGTTTTTT. This translates into CATSRDRGTGNEKLFF.

The V gene is TRBV19, the J gene TRBJ2-1; no reliable D call. V lost 3 bases and J lost 11, with 14 bases in between. Germline CDR1 LNHDA, CDR2 SQIVND (reference sequence). This CDR3 region has 13 residues. Here the CDR3 reads CASSIQALNQQFF. The CDR3 DNA reads TGTGCCAGTAGTATTCAAGCCCTGAATCAGCAGTTCTTC.

The chain has TRBV12-5 and TRBJ2-3, with 9 bases matching TRBD2. The CDR3 runs 18 residues. The germline CDR1 and CDR2 sequences are LGHNT and FRNRAP. V gave up 5 bases and J gave up 4 bases; unmatched junction bases: 16. CDR3 protein: CASGMGALAGPGSDTQYF. The CDR3 DNA sequence: TGTGCTAGTGGTATGGGGGCGCTAGCGGGGCCGGGATCAGATACGCAGTATTTT. Full variable domain (outside the CDR3, taken from reference TRBV12-5 and TRBJ2-3): DARVTQTPRHKVTEMGQEVTMRCQPILGHNTVFWYRQTMMQGLELLAYFRNRAPLDDSGMPKDRFSAEMPDATLATLKIQPSEPRDSAVYFCASGMGALAGPGSDTQYFGPGTRLTVL.